One T cell receptor (beta chain) is described in this entry. CDR1 and CDR2 (germline): MNHEY, SVGEGT. Trimming took 7 bases from V and 8 from J; bases not matched to a gene: 18. The CDR3 contains 17 residues. Regarding treatment: around 19 received Ad26.COV2.S at low or high dose, single or two shots; 5 received placebo; per-sample allocation not given. Sample collection was performed on day 63 after the first vaccine or placebo injection. It was an adult aged 18-55 years in Boston who was the donor. This vaccine is an Ad26 vector that expresses the Wuhan-strain SARS-CoV-2 spike. Method: immunoSEQ multiplex PCR; TCRdb's copy keeps in-frame clones and lacks some. Of more than 400,000 clones in the sample, approximately 92% were seen once. This sample was included in a study of Ad26.COV2.S vaccination and SARS-CoV-2 variants. Overall study context: The vaccine Ad26.COV2.S was put into the muscle once, or twice with 56 days between.

This receptor was taken from a person aged 18 to 59 who received the Ad26.COV2.S COVID-19 vaccine or a placebo. This sample comprised peripheral blood, obtained in a trial of Ad26.COV2.S vaccine versus placebo. The chain combines TRBV6-2 or TRBV6-3 with TRBJ2-2; 8 nucleotides align to TRBD2. The CDR3 DNA reads TGTGCCAGCACCCCGGAGCGGGGGCCACCAAGAGCAGGGGAGCTGTTTTTT. Protein sequence: CASTPERGPPRAGELFF.